The T cell receptor (beta chain) under discussion was sequenced for a study of control samples from healthy donors and cancer patients. The CDR3 has 15 amino acids. V was cut by 0 bases and J by 5 bases, with 13 bases left in between. Germline V CDR1 and CDR2: SGHRS, YFSETQ. Using immunoSEQ multiplex PCR, the repertoire was profiled, and TCRdb retains in-frame clones only, with some absent. The sample lists approximately 140,000 clones, roughly 90% seen once, with around 7.6% in the top ten. The sequenced material came from PBMCs. This receptor was identified in a man aged 50-60 years with head and neck cancer. The chain recombines TRBV5-1 with TRBJ2-3; maybe TRBD2 (6 bases). CDR3 in amino acids: CASSLVGRELDTQYF. The CDR3 DNA follows: TGCGCCAGCAGCTTGGTGGGTCGGGAGTTAGATACGCAGTATTTT. Drawing the rest from reference TRBV5-1 and TRBJ2-3, the complete variable domain is KAGVTQTPRYLIKTRGQQVTLSCSPISGHRSVSWYQQTPGQGLQFLFEYFSETQRNKGNFPGRFSGRQFSNSRSEMNVSTLELGDSALYLCASSLVGRELDTQYFGPGTRLTVL.